Presented here are 21 T cell receptor beta chains from one specimen sequenced in a study of cytomegalovirus exposure and HLA in healthy donors. This PCR relied on a set of 60 Vbeta primers and 13 Jbeta primers. Repertoires were generated with immunoSEQ multiplex PCR, while TCRdb's copy carries only in-frame clones and drops some. The repertoire holds around 140,000 clones, with approximately 84% as singletons. Material for sequencing was PBMCs. These TCRs come from a man under 40 in good health and CMV-seropositive.

In its sample, this clone was seen a few times. The chain uses TRBV2 and TRBJ1-1, with D perhaps TRBD1 (6 bases). V was cut by 11 bases and J by 3 bases, with 16 bases left in between. CDR1 and CDR2 from the germline V gene are SNHLY and FYNNEI. There are 13 residues in the CDR3. In DNA form, the CDR3 reads TGTGCCCGCGGCCTAGGGGGGGACACTGAAGCTTTCTTT. Translating gives CARGLGGDTEAFF.

The chain is built from TRBV5-8 and TRBJ2-7, with 11 bases aligning to TRBD1. CDR3 length: 16 amino acids. The trim removed 4 bases at V and 2 bases at J, leaving 8 bases unmatched. The germline gives CDR1 SGHTS, CDR2 YDEGEE. The CDR3 coding sequence is TGTGCCAGCAGCATCATCCCGGGACAGGGGGCCTACGAGCAGTACTTC. It specifies CASSIIPGQGAYEQYF.

A few counts support this clone. The V call is TRBV5-6, the J call TRBJ1-3; possibly TRBD1 for D (5 bases). This CDR3 contains 14 residues. V lost 0 bases and J 7 bases, leaving 11 bases between the germline ends. Germline CDR1 is SGHDT and CDR2 is YYEEEE. This CDR3 reads CASSLEGLGNTIYF. Written as DNA, the CDR3 is TGTGCCAGCAGCTTGGAGGGGTTGGGCAACACCATATATTTT.

This clone was recorded only once. The V and J genes are TRBV15 and TRBJ1-4, with 9 nucleotides matching TRBD1. The length of the CDR3 is 16 residues. Germline V gives CDR1 LNHNV, CDR2 YYDKDF (reference sequence). With V trimmed by 0 bases and J by 4 bases, 3 bases remained unmatched. The CDR3 nucleotides read TGTGCCACCAGCAGAGAGGGGACAGGGATTAATGAAAAACTGTTTTTT. It yields the protein CATSREGTGINEKLFF.

The chain uses TRBV27 and TRBJ2-3; 14 positions agree with TRBD2. The CDR3 has 19 amino acids. The V segment lost 4 bases and the J segment 6 bases; nucleotides outside the gene matches: 15. Germline assignment: CDR1 MNHEY and CDR2 SMNVEV (reference sequence). The CDR3 spells CASSSGLGGTSGSPDTQYF. CDR3 in DNA: TGTGCCAGCAGTTCGGGGCTTGGCGGGACTAGCGGGAGCCCGGATACGCAGTATTTT.

This clone has a single count. The rearrangement links TRBV19 to TRBJ2-7; 10 bases are a match to TRBD1. Germline CDR1 is LNHDA and CDR2 is SQIVND (reference sequence). After removal of 5 bases from V and 6 bases from J, the junction contained 7 bases not matched to a gene. There are 14 residues in the CDR3. The CDR3, as DNA: TGTGCCAGTAGTGTCGGGACAGGGGTTACCGAGCAGTACTTC. This encodes CASSVGTGVTEQYF.

In this sample, this clone turned up a few times. V usage is TRBV5-4 and J usage is TRBJ2-3; 7 bases are shared with TRBD2. The CDR3 contains 16 residues. CDR1 is SGHNT, CDR2 YYREEE, per germline (reference sequence). V was pared by 1 base and J by 1 base, with 6 bases of the junction left unmatched. CDR3 protein: CASSLRGGVGTDTQYF. Written as DNA, the CDR3 is TGTGCCAGCAGCTTGCGCGGGGGTGTTGGCACAGATACGCAGTATTTT.

Details on this clone: Distinct nucleotide sequences in the sample also encode this CDR3. This chain connects TRBV19 to TRBJ2-3, with 11 nucleotides matching TRBD2. J gave up 5 bases and V 3 bases, and 1 base lay outside the gene matches. The CDR3 has 14 residues. Germline V gene lookup returns CDR1 LNHDA and CDR2 SQIVND (reference sequence). CDR3 DNA sequence: TGTGCCAGTAGTATTGGACTAGCGGGAGATACGCAGTATTTT. Translating gives CASSIGLAGDTQYF.

The DNA of the CDR3 is TGTGCCAGCAGCTCACGACTACAGGGGATTAAGAAGGGCTACACCTTC. Residues: CASSSRLQGIKKGYTF. This chain joins TRBV11-2 and TRBJ1-2; 7 positions agree with TRBD1. V gave up 4 bases and J gave up 8 bases; unmatched junction bases: 16. The CDR3 consists of 16 residues. Germline lookup yields CDR1 SGHAT and CDR2 FQNNGV.

A few counts support this clone. The chain has TRBV2 and TRBJ2-7, with 7 bases lining up with TRBD1. The V gene's germline CDR1 is SNHLY and CDR2 FYNNEI. The CDR3 loop spans 14 amino acids. J gave up 2 bases and V 8 bases, and 9 bases lay outside the gene matches. Here the CDR3 reads CASGKGARPYEQYF. The CDR3 DNA reads TGTGCCAGCGGTAAGGGGGCCAGACCCTACGAGCAGTACTTC.

The genes are TRBV21-1 and TRBJ1-4. TRBV21-1 is flagged as a pseudogene. The CDR3 length is 15 residues. CDR3 DNA sequence: TGTGCCAGCAGCAAAACCGAGGGCCATTATGAAAAACTGTTTTTT. It specifies CASSKTEGHYEKLFF.

V is TRBV7-9 and J is TRBJ1-2; D not certain. The germline gives CDR1 SEHNR, CDR2 FQNEAQ (reference sequence). The germline V and J ends were trimmed by 2 bases and 8 bases, with 18 bases remaining between them. The CDR3 extends over 15 amino acids. DNA of the CDR3: TGTGCCAGCAGCTTATCGACTGCGACCGCAGAGGGCTACACCTTC. Translating it yields CASSLSTATAEGYTF.

This sequence joins TRBV7-3 and TRBJ2-5; TRBD2 matches at 8 bases. CDR1 is SGHTA, CDR2 FQGTGA, per germline. V dropped 0 bases and J dropped 4; count of bases not matched to a gene: 4. CDR3 length equals 15 residues. CDR3 in amino acids: CASSLTSGGGETQYF. DNA of the CDR3: TGTGCCAGCAGCTTAACCAGCGGGGGAGGAGAGACCCAGTACTTC.

The chain combines TRBV25-1 with TRBJ2-1; a possible D gene is TRBD1 (6 bases). The CDR3 has 13 amino acids. CDR1 and CDR2 from the germline V gene are MGHDK and SYGVNS. Trimming pared 3 bases from V and 7 bases from J, leaving 10 bases between. The CDR3 region has the DNA TGTGCCAGCAGTGATTTAGGGGGAAATGAGCAGTTCTTC. It specifies CASSDLGGNEQFF. The full variable domain, with the rest looked up from reference TRBV25-1 and TRBJ2-1, is EADIYQTPRYLVIGTGKKITLECSQTMGHDKMYWYQQDPGMELHLIHYSYGVNSTEKGDLSSESTVSRIRTEHFPLTLESARPSHTSQYLCASSDLGGNEQFFGPGTRLTVL.

The chain joins TRBV9 to TRBJ1-4; D might be TRBD1 (6 bases). This CDR3 has 15 amino acids. Germline V gene data show CDR1 as SGDLS and CDR2 as YYNGEE. Deletions cut 0 bases from V and 8 bases from J, with 14 bases between. The CDR3 coding sequence is TGTGCCAGCAGCGTAGATGCGGTAGGGGGAGAAAAACTGTTTTTT. This encodes CASSVDAVGGEKLFF.

This clone was counted a single time. Other DNA sequences within the sample encode an identical CDR3. The chain couples TRBV18 to TRBJ2-2; 8 bases are a match to TRBD1. The J segment lost 1 base and the V segment lost 1 base, leaving 5 bases of the junction unmatched. CDR1 is KGHSH and CDR2 is LQKENI in the germline V gene. The CDR3 has 17 residues. The CDR3: CASSPRSGTGNTGELFF. The CDR3 DNA follows: TGTGCCAGCTCACCACGTTCCGGGACAGGGAACACCGGGGAGCTGTTTTTT.

J is TRBJ1-3 and V is TRBV6-5; a weak D match, TRBD1 (6 bases). CDR1 is MNHEY, CDR2 SVGAGI, per germline. This CDR3 region has 14 residues. V lost 6 bases and J lost 2, with 11 bases in between. As DNA, the CDR3 is TGTGCCAGCAGAAGGACAGAGGCTGGAAACACCATATATTTT. Translated: CASRRTEAGNTIYF.

The rearrangement links TRBV10-2 to TRBJ1-6; 7 bases are a match to TRBD1. This CDR3 is built from 14 residues. CDR1 is WSHSY, CDR2 SAAADI, per germline. J was trimmed by 10 bases and V by 7 bases; bases with no gene match: 10. CDR3 coding DNA: TGCGCCAGCACCGACAGGGCCCCTAGATCACCCCTCCACTTT. This translates into CASTDRAPRSPLHF.

The chain recombines TRBV5-4 with TRBJ1-2; 8 nucleotides line up with TRBD1. The CDR3 loop spans 14 amino acids. V trimming: 4 bases; J trimming: 6 bases; junction bases outside the gene matches: 8. Per germline, CDR1 SGHNT and CDR2 YYREEE (reference sequence). The chain's CDR3 is CASSGPGQGDGYTF. Written as DNA, the CDR3 is TGTGCCAGCAGCGGACCTGGACAGGGCGATGGCTACACCTTC. Full variable domain (rest looked up from reference TRBV5-4 and TRBJ1-2): ETGVTQSPTHLIKTRGQQVTLRCSSQSGHNTVSWYQQALGQGPQFIFQYYREEENGRGNFPPRFSGLQFPNYSSELNVNALELDDSALYLCASSGPGQGDGYTFGSGTRLTVV.

The genes are TRBV28 and TRBJ1-4; 8 bases are a match to TRBD1. The CDR3 is 14 residues long. Losses at the gene ends were 8 bases for V and 7 bases for J; bases not matched to a gene: 9. Germline values: CDR1 MDHEN, CDR2 SYDVKM. CDR3 loop: CASGPGGSREKLFF. For the CDR3, the DNA is TGTGCCAGCGGTCCAGGGGGCAGCCGTGAAAAACTGTTTTTT.

The chain has TRBV29-1 and TRBJ2-2; D might be TRBD1 (6 bases). The CDR3 length is 14 residues. Germline CDR1 reads SQVTM; CDR2 reads ANQGSEA. V lost 7 bases, J lost 1 base, and 13 bases lay in between. Here the CDR3 DNA reads TGCAGCGCTGGGGGACACTTGAACACCGGGGAGCTGTTTTTT. As protein: CSAGGHLNTGELFF.